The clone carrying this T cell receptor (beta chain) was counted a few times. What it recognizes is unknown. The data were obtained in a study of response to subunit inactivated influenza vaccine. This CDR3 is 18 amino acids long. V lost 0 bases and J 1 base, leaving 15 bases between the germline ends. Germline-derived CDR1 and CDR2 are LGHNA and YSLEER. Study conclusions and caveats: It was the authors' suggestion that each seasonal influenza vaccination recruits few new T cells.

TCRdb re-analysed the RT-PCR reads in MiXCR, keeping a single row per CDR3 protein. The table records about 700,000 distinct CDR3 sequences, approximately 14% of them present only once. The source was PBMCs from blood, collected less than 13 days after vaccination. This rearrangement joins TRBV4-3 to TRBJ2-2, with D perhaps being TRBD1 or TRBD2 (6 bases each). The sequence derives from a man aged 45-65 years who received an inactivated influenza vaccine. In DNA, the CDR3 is TGCGCCAGCAGCCAAGATCGTCTGGGGGGCGGGAACACCGGGGAGCTGTTTTTT. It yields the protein CASSQDRLGGGNTGELFF.